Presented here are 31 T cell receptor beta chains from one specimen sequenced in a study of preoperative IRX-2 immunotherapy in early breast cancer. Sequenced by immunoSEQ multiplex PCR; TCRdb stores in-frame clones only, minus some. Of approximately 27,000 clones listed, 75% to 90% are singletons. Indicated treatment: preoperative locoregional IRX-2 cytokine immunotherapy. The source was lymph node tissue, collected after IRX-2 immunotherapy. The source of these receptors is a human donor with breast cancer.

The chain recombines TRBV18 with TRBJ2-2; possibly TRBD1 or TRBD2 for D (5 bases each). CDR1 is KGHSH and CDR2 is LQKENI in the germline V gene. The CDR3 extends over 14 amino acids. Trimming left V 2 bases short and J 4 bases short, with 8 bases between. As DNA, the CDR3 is TGTGCCAGCTCACCAAGAGGGGTCACCGGGGAGCTGTTTTTT. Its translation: CASSPRGVTGELFF.

CDR3 sequence reads: CASSSTPGLLGTEAFF. CDR3 nucleotide sequence: TGTGCCAGCTCATCAACCCCCGGACTTTTAGGCACTGAAGCTTTCTTT. The rearrangement joins TRBV18 to TRBJ1-1; D unresolved. The germline V and J ends were trimmed by 5 bases and 4 bases, with 20 bases remaining between them. This CDR3 comprises 16 residues. The germline V gene has CDR1 KGHSH and CDR2 LQKENI.

DNA of the CDR3: TGCGCCAGCAGCCGGGACTCCCCGGGCGTCGATACGCAGTATTTT. It specifies CASSRDSPGVDTQYF. This rearrangement joins TRBV5-1 to TRBJ2-3, with D perhaps TRBD2 (6 bases). The V and J ends lost 4 bases and 6 bases respectively, with 18 bases between them. The CDR3 covers 15 residues. Germline values: CDR1 SGHRS, CDR2 YFSETQ. The whole variable domain, remainder taken from reference TRBV5-1 and TRBJ2-3, is KAGVTQTPRYLIKTRGQQVTLSCSPISGHRSVSWYQQTPGQGLQFLFEYFSETQRNKGNFPGRFSGRQFSNSRSEMNVSTLELGDSALYLCASSRDSPGVDTQYFGPGTRLTVL.

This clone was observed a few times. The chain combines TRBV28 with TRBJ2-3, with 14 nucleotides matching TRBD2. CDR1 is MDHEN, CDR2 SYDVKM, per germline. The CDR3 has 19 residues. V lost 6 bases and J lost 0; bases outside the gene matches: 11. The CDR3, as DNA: TGTGCCAGCAGGGGACTAGCGGGGGACCCAACCACTAGCACAGATACGCAGTATTTT. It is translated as CASRGLAGDPTTSTDTQYF.

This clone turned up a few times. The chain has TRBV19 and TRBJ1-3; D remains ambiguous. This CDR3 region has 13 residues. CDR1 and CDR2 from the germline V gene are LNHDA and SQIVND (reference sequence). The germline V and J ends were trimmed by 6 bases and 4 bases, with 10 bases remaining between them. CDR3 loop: CASRQSIGNTIYF. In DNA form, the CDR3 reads TGTGCCAGTAGACAGAGTATCGGAAACACCATATATTTT.

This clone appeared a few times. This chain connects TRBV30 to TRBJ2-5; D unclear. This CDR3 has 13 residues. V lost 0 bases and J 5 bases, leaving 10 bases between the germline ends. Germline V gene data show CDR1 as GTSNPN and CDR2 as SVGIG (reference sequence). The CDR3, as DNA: TGTGCCTGGAGTGTAGGGCTGGGGGAGACCCAGTACTTC. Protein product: CAWSVGLGETQYF.

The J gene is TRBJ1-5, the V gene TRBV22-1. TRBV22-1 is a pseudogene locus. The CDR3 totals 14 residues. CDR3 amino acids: CASSFTTINQPQHF. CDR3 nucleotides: TGTGCCAGCAGTTTCACGACCATCAATCAGCCCCAGCATTTT.

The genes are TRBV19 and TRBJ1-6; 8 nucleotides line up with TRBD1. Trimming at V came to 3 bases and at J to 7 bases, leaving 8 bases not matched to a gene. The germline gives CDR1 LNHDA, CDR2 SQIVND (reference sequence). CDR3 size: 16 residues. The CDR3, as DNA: TGTGCCAGTAGTATTAGTCAGGGGGCTCGGAATTCACCCCTCCACTTT. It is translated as CASSISQGARNSPLHF.

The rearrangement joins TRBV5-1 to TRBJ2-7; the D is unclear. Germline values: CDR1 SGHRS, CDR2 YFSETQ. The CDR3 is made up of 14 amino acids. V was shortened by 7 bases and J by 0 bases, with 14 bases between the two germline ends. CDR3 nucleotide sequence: TGCGCCAGCCGTGTAGGGTGGGACTCCTACGAGCAGTACTTC. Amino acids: CASRVGWDSYEQYF.

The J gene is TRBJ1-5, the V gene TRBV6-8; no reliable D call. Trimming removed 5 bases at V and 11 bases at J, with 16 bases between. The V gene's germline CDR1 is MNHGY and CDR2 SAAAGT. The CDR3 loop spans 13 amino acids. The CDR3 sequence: CASSTRPAGAQHF. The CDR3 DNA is TGTGCCAGCAGTACTCGACCGGCCGGGGCCCAGCATTTT.

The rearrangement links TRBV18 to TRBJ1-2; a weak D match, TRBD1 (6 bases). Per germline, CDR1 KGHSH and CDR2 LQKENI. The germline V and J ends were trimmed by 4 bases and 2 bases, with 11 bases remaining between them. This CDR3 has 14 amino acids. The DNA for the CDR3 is TGTGCCAGCTCACTACAGGGAGCAAACTATGGCTACACCTTC. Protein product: CASSLQGANYGYTF.

CDR3 residues: CASSYVQGEKLFF. CDR3 coding DNA: TGTGCCAGCAGTTACGTACAGGGAGAAAAACTGTTTTTT. This rearrangement joins TRBV6-8 to TRBJ1-4, with a weak D call TRBD1 (6 bases). In germline, CDR1 is MNHGY, CDR2 SAAAGT. The germline V and J ends were trimmed by 2 bases and 8 bases, with 9 bases remaining between them. This CDR3 comprises 13 residues.

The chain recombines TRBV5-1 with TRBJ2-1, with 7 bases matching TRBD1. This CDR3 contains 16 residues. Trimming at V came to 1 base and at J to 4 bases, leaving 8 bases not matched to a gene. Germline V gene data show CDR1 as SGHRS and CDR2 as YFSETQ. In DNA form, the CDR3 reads TGCGCCAGCAGCTTGACCGGGACAGTCTCTTACAATGAGCAGTTCTTC. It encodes CASSLTGTVSYNEQFF.

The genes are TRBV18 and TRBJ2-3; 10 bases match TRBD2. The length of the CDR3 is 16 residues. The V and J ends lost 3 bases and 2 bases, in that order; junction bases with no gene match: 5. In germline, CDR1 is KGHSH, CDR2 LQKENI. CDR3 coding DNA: TGTGCCAGCTCACCCTTAGCGGGGGGCCTCACAGATACGCAGTATTTT. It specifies CASSPLAGGLTDTQYF.

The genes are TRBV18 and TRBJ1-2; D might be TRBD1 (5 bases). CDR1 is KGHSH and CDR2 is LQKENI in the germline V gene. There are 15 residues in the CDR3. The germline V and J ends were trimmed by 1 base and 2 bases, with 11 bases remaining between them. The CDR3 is CASSPLGEGNYGYTF. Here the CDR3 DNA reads TGTGCCAGCTCACCACTTGGGGAGGGGAACTATGGCTACACCTTC.

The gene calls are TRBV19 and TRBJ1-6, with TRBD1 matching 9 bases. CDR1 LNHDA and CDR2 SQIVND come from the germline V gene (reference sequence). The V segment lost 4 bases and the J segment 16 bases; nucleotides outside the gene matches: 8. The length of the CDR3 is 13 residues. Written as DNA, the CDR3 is TGTGCCAGTAGTACGACAGGGGGAGCCCAACTCCACTTT. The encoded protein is CASSTTGGAQLHF.

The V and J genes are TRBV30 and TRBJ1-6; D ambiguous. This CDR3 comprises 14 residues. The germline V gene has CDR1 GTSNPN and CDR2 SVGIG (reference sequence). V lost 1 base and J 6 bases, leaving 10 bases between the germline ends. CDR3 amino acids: CAWSAPPSNSPLHF. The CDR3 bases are TGTGCCTGGAGTGCCCCCCCGTCTAATTCACCCCTCCACTTT.

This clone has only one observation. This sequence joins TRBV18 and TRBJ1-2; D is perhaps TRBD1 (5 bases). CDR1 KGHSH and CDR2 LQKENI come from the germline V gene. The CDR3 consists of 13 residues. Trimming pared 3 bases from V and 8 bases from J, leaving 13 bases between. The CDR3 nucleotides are TGTGCCAGCTCACCGCCGGGGCCGGGAGGCTACACCTTC. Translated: CASSPPGPGGYTF.

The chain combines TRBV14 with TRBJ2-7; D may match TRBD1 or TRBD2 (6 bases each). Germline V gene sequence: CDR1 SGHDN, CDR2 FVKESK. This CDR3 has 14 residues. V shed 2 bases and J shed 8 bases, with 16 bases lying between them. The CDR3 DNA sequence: TGTGCCAGCAGCCAAATCGGGGGCGCGCACAAGCAGTACTTC. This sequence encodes CASSQIGGAHKQYF.

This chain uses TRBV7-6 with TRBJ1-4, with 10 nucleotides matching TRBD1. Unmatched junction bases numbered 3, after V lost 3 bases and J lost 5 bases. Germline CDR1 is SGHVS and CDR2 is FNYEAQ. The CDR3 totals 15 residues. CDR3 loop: CASSLGTGANEKLFF. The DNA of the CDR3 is TGTGCCAGCAGCTTGGGGACAGGGGCAAATGAAAAACTGTTTTTT.

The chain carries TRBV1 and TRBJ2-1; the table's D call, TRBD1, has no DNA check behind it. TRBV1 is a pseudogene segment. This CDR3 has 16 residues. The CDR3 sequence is CASSQTGYSMGSEQFF. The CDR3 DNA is TGCGCCAGCAGCCAGACAGGTTACTCGATGGGAAGTGAGCAGTTCTTC.

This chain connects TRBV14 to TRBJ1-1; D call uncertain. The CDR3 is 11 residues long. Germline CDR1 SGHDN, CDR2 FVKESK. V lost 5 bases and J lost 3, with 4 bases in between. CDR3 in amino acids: CASSKYTEAFF. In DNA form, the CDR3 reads TGTGCCAGCAGCAAATACACTGAAGCTTTCTTT. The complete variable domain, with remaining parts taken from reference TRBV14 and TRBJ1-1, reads EAGVTQFPSHSVIEKGQTVTLRCDPISGHDNLYWYRRVMGKEIKFLLHFVKESKQDESGMPNNRFLAERTGGTYSTLKVQPAELEDSGVYFCASSKYTEAFFGQGTRLTVV.

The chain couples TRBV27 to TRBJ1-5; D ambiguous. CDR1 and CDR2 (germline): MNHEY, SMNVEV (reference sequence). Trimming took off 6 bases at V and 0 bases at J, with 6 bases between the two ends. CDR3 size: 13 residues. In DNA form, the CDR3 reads TGTGCCAGCAGGACCAATAGCAATCAGCCCCAGCATTTT. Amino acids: CASRTNSNQPQHF.

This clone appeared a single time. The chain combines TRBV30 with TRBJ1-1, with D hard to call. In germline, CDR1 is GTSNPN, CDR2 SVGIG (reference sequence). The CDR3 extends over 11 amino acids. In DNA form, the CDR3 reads TGTGCGTCTTCTCGGAGCACTGAAGCTTTCTTT. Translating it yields CASSRSTEAFF.

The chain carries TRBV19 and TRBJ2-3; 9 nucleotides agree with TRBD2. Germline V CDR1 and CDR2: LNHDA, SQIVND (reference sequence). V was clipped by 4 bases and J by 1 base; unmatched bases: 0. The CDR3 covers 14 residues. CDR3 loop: CASSTSGGTDTQYF. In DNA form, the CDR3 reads TGTGCCAGTAGTACTAGCGGGGGCACAGATACGCAGTATTTT.

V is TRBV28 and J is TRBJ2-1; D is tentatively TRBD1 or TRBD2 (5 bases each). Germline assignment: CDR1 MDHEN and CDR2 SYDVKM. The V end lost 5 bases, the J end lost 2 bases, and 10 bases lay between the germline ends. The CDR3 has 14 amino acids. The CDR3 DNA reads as TGTGCCAGCAGTGCGAGGGGCGCCTACAATGAGCAGTTCTTC. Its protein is CASSARGAYNEQFF.

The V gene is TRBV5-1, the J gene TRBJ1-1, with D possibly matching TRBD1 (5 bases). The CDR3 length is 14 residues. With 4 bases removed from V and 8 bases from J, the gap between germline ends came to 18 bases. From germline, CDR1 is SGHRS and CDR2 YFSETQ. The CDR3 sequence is CASSPGTPPGEAFF. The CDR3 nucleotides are TGCGCCAGCAGCCCCGGGACCCCTCCGGGGGAAGCTTTCTTT.

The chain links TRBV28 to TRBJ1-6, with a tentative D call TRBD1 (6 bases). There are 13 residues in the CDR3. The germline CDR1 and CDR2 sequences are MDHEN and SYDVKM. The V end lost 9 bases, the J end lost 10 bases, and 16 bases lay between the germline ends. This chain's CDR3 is CASRDQGKSPLHF. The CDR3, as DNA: TGTGCCAGTCGAGACCAGGGGAAGTCACCCCTCCACTTT.

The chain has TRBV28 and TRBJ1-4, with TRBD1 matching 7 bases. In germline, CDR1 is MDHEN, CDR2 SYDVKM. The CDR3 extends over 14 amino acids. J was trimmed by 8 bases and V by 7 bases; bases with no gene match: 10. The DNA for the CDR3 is TGTGCCAGCAACCCGGGACAGTCTTACGAAAAACTGTTTTTT. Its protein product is CASNPGQSYEKLFF.

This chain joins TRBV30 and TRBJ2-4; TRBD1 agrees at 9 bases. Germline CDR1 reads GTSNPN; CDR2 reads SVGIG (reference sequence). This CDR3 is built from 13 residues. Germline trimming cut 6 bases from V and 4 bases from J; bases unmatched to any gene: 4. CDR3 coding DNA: TGTGCCTGTGGGGACAGGGCTAAAAACATTCAGTACTTC. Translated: CACGDRAKNIQYF.

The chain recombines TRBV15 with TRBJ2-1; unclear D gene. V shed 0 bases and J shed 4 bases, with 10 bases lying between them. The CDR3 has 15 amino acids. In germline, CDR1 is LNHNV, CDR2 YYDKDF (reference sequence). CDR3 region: CATSRDFGSYNEQFF. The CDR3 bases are TGTGCCACCAGCAGAGATTTTGGCTCGTACAATGAGCAGTTCTTC.